This T cell receptor (beta chain) was recorded in a study of blood T cell repertoires in COVID-19. Study-level background: In each case, the material was cDNA or gDNA derived from T cells, B-cell-depleted T cells, or PBMCs.

Clones were sequenced by immunoSEQ multiplex PCR, and TCRdb holds only the in-frame ones, with some missing. The repertoire has tens of thousands of clones, about 77% of them found once; the top ten carry roughly a fifth. The specimen sequenced was peripheral blood. This clonotype was obtained from a human donor with active or convalescent COVID-19. The donor label of this sample is uncertain.

The CDR3 bases are TGCAGCGTTACTGCGTCAGGGCCCGGAATGGAGACCCAGTACTTC. Its translation: CSVTASGPGMETQYF. The chain is built from TRBV29-1 and TRBJ2-5; weak D call: TRBD1 (5 bases). Germline CDR1 is SQVTM and CDR2 is ANQGSEA. The CDR3 is 15 residues long. The ends were cut back, 5 bases at V and 5 bases at J, with 21 bases in the middle.